This T cell receptor beta chain was retrieved from a study of blood T cell repertoires in COVID-19. Study information: T cells, B-cell-depleted T cells, or PBMCs supplied cDNA or gDNA.

Germline V gene sequence: CDR1 MDHEN, CDR2 SYDVKM. The CDR3 consists of 14 residues. Trimming cost V 5 bases and J 5 bases, with 15 bases left between them. The table came from immunoSEQ multiplex PCR; TCRdb's copy has only in-frame clones and leaves some out. The data contain more than 65,000 clones, around 90% of them singletons. J is TRBJ1-1 and V is TRBV28; a weak D match, TRBD1 (5 bases). Sequencing input: peripheral blood. The clonotype comes from a human donor in a cohort sampled during active COVID-19. The CDR3 bases are TGTGCCAGCAGTCCACTGTGGGGGGGTACTGAAGCTTTCTTT. Translation gives CASSPLWGGTEAFF.